The text below deals with one T cell receptor (beta chain). The antigen is undetermined. The same CDR3 also results from other DNA sequences found in this sample. These data are taken from a study of T cells after posttransplantation cyclophosphamide. The CDR3 totals 13 residues. V dropped 3 bases and J dropped 3; count of bases not matched to a gene: 0. Germline V gene data show CDR1 as LNHNV and CDR2 as YYDKDF (reference sequence). Treatment was busulfan-fludarabine conditioning, a marrow graft, and cyclophosphamide on days +3 and +4. Profiling relied on immunoSEQ multiplex PCR, and the TCRdb table lists in-frame clones only, not all of them. The sample has some 8,000 clones, 90% seen once. Study-wide findings and caveats: Later post-transplant blood repertoires were often dominated by donor CD8+ memory clones. After PTCy, TRB diversity resembled that of CNI/methotrexate controls.

The sample in question was CD4+ T cells sorted from blood, obtained less than 1,500 days after allogeneic stem cell transplant with posttransplant cyclophosphamide. The sequence was collected from a female patient in her fifties or sixties who received an allogeneic stem cell transplant from a related donor, was CMV-positive, and had no GVHD. Some T cells may have come from the graft donor. The J gene is TRBJ2-7, the V gene TRBV15; 9 nucleotides line up with TRBD1. CDR3 bases: TGTGCCACCAGCAGGGACAGGGGCTACGAGCAGTACTTC. It specifies CATSRDRGYEQYF.